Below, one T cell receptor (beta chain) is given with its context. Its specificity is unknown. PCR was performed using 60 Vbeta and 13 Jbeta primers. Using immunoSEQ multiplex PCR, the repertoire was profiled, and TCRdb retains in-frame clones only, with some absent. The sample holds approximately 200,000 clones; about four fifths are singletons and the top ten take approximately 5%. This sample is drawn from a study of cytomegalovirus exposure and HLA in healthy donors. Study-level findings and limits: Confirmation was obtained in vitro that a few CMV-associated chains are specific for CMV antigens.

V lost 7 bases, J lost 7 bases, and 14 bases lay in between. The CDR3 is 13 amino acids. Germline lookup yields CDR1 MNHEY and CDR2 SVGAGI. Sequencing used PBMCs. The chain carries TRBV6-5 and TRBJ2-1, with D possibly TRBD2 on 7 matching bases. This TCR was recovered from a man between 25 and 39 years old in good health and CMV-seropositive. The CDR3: CASKWGGLNEQFF. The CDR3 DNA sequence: TGTGCCAGCAAATGGGGGGGCCTAAATGAGCAGTTCTTC.